The T cell receptor (beta chain) described here comes from a study of control samples from healthy donors and cancer patients. This CDR3 is built from 14 residues. Looked up from germline, CDR1 is SGHTA and CDR2 is FQGTGA. The J segment lost 5 bases and the V segment lost 5 bases, leaving 6 bases of the junction unmatched. The table came from immunoSEQ multiplex PCR; TCRdb's copy has only in-frame clones and leaves some out. The repertoire holds 70,000 to 100,000 clones, with approximately 91% as singletons. This clone has more than one count but fewer than ten. This specimen includes other DNA sequences encoding the same CDR3.

The sequencing sample was made of blood. The chain combines TRBV7-3 with TRBJ1-2, with 9 bases that match TRBD1. The TCR comes from a woman in her sixties in good health. Here the CDR3 reads CASSPTGGGYGYTF. DNA for the CDR3: TGTGCCAGCAGCCCGACAGGGGGGGGGTATGGCTACACCTTC.